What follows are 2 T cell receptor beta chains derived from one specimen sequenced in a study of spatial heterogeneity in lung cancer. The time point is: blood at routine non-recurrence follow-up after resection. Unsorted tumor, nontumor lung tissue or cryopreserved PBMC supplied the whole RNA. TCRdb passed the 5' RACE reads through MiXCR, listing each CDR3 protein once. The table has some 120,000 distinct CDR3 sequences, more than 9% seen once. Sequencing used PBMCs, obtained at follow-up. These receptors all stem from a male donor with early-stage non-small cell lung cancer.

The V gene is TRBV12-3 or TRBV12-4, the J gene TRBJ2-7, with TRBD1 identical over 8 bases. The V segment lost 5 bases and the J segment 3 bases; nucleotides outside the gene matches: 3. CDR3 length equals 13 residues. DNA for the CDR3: TGTGCCAGCAGTCGACAGGGGCACTACGAGCAGTACTTC. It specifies CASSRQGHYEQYF.

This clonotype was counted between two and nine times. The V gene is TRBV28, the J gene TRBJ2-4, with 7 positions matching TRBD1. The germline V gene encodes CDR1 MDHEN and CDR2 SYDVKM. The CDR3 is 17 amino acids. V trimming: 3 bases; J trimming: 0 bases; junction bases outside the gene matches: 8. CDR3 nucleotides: TGTGCCAGCAGTTTGAGGGGGCTAGCTCCAGCCAAAAACATTCAGTACTTC. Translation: CASSLRGLAPAKNIQYF.